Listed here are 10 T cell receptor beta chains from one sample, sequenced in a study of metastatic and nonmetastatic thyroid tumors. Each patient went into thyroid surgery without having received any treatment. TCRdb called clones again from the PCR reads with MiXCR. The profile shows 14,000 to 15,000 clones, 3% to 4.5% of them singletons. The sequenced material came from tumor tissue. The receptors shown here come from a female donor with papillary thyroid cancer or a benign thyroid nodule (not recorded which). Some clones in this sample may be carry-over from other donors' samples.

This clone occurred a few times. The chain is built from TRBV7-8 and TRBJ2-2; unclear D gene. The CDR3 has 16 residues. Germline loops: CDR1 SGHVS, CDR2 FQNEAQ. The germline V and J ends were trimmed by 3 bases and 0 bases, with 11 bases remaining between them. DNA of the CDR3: TGTGCCAGCAGCTTTGGCAGGTCGACGAACACCGGGGAGCTGTTTTTT. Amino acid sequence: CASSFGRSTNTGELFF.

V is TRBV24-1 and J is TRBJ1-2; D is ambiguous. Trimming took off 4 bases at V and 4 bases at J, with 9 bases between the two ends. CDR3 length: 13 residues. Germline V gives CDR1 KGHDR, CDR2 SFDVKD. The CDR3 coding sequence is TGTGCCACCAGTGAGGACGGACCCTATGGCTACACCTTC. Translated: CATSEDGPYGYTF.

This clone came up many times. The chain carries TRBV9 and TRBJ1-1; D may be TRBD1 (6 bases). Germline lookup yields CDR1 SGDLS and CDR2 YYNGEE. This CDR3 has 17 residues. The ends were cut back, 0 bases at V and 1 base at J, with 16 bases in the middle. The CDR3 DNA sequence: TGTGCCAGCAGCGTAGAGGGGGGGTGGGCGGGGAACACTGAAGCTTTCTTT. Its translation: CASSVEGGWAGNTEAFF.

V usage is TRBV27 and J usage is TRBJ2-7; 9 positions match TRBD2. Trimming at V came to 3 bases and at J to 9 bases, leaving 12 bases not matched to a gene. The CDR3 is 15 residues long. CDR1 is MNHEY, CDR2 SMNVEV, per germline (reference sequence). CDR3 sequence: CASSFGGRAGGRQYF. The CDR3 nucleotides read TGTGCCAGCAGTTTTGGCGGGAGGGCCGGTGGTAGGCAGTACTTC.

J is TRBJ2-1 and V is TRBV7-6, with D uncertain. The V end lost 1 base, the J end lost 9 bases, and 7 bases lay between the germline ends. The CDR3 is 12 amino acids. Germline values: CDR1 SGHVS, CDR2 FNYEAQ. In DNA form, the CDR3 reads TGTGCCAGCAGCTTAGTCCTTGGTGAGCAGTTCTTC. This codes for CASSLVLGEQFF.

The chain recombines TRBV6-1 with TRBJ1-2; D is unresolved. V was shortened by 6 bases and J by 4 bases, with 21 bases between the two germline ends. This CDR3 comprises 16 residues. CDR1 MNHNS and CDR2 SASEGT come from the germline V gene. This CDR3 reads CASSTPMHSEIYGYTF. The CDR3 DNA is TGTGCCAGCAGCACACCAATGCATTCGGAGATCTATGGCTACACCTTC.

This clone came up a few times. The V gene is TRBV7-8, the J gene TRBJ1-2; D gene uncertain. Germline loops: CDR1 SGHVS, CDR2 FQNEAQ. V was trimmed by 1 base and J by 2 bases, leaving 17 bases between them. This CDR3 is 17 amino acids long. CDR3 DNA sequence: TGTGCCAGCAGCTTAGTTCTTAGGCTGTCGGGAAACTATGGCTACACCTTC. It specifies CASSLVLRLSGNYGYTF.

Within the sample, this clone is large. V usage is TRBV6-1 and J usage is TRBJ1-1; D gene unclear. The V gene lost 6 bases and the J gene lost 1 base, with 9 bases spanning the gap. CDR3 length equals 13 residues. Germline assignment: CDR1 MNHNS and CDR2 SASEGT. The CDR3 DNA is TGTGCCAGCAGCAGACGGGAGAACACTGAAGCTTTCTTT. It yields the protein CASSRRENTEAFF.

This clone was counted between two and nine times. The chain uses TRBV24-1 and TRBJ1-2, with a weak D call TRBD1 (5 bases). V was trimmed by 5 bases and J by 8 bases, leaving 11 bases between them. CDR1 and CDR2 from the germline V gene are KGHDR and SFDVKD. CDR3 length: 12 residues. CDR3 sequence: CATSGGHGGYTF. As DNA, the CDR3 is TGTGCCACCAGTGGCGGACATGGGGGCTACACCTTC.

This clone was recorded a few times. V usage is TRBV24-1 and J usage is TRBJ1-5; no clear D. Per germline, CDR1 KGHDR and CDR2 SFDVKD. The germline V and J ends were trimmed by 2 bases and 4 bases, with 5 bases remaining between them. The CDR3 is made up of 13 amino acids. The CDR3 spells CATSDYSNQPQHF. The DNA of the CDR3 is TGTGCCACCAGTGATTACAGTAATCAGCCCCAGCATTTT.